This T cell receptor beta chain appears in the sequencing data of a study of T cell responses to AZD1222 COVID-19 vaccine. The germline gives CDR1 GTSNPN, CDR2 SVGIG (reference sequence). Between the trimmed V and J ends, which lost 2 bases and 6 bases, there was a span of 17 bases. The CDR3 is 14 residues long. Study outcomes and limitations: Seropositive AZD1222 recipients at baseline numbered only 6 or 7. Vaccine-associated CD4 TCRs spanned spike, dominant at 160-218 and 743-854. Two AZD1222 administrations were followed by greater Spike-specific TCR breadth and depth.

The repertoire was sequenced with immunoSEQ multiplex PCR; TCRdb's copy has only in-frame clones and lacks some. This table has about 150,000 clones, over 85% appearing once. As for this clone: Its specificity is unknown.

Sequencing was performed on peripheral blood, taken 28 days after the second AZD1222 dose. The sequence was collected from an adult who received the AZD1222 COVID-19 vaccine. The J gene is TRBJ2-7, the V gene TRBV30; tentatively, D is TRBD1 (8 bases). The CDR3 bases are TGTGCCTGGAGTAAACAGGGGGAGGGCAGCGAGCAGTACTTC. Translation: CAWSKQGEGSEQYF.